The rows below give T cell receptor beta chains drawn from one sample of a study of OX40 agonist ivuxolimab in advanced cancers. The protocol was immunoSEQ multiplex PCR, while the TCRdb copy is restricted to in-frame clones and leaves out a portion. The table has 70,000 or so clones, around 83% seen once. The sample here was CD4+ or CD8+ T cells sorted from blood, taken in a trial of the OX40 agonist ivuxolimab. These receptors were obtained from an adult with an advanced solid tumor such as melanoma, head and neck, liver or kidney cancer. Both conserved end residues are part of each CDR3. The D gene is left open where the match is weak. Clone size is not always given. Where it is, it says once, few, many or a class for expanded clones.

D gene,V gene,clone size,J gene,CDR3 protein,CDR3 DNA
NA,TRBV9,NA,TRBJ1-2,CASSPRTGMGYGYTF,TGTGCCAGCAGCCCCCGAACAGGGATGGGCTATGGCTACACCTTC
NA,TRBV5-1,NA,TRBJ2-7,CASSLERYSYEQYF,TGCGCCAGCAGCTTGGAGAGGTATTCCTACGAGCAGTACTTC
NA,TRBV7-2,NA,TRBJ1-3,CASSLAGVPPGNTIYF,TGTGCCAGCAGCTTAGCGGGGGTGCCCCCTGGAAACACCATATATTTT
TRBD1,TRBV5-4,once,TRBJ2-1,CASSGGTGGYNEQFF,TGTGCCAGCAGCGGGGGAACAGGGGGGTACAATGAGCAGTTCTTC
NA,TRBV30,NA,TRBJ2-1,CAWSVTGYEQFF,TGTGCCTGGAGTGTTACGGGCTATGAGCAGTTCTTC
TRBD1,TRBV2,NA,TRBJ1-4,CASSDSGQGTRREKLFF,TGTGCCAGCAGTGATTCGGGACAGGGAACGCGTCGGGAAAAACTGTTTTTT
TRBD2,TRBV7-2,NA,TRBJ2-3,CASSLALRWGRAGLTDTQYF,TGTGCCAGCAGCTTAGCCCTCCGATGGGGGAGGGCCGGCCTCACAGATACGCAGTATTTT
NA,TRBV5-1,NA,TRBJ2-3,CASSLEGRTHTDTQYF,TGCGCCAGCAGCTTGGAGGGACGGACTCACACAGATACGCAGTATTTT
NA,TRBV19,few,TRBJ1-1,CASSIGKNTEAFF,TGTGCCAGTAGTATCGGGAAGAACACTGAAGCTTTCTTT
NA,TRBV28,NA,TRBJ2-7,CASRGGSGTYEQYF,TGTGCCAGCAGAGGGGGGTCCGGGACCTACGAGCAGTACTTC
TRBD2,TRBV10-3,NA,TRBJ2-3,CAISDRSGGNTQYF,TGTGCCATCAGTGATAGAAGCGGGGGAAATACGCAGTATTTT
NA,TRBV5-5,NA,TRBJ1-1,CARQARGTEAFF,TGTGCCAGACAGGCCCGGGGCACTGAAGCTTTCTTT
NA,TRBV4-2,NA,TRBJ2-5,CASSQGVKETQYF,TGTGCCAGCAGCCAAGGGGTTAAAGAGACCCAGTACTTC
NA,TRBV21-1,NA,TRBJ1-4,CASSPAGRRIEKLFF,TGTGCCAGCAGCCCCGCCGGGAGAAGGATCGAAAAACTGTTTTTT
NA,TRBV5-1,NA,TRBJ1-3,CASSLKWPLHSGNTIYF,TGCGCCAGCAGCTTAAAATGGCCTCTGCACTCTGGAAACACCATATATTTT
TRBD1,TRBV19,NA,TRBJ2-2,CASSIGQGEFGELFF,TGTGCCAGTAGTATAGGCCAGGGGGAATTCGGGGAGCTGTTTTTT
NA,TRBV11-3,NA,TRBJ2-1,CASSLPSGLPPIGNEQFF,TGTGCCAGCAGCTTACCGAGTGGACTCCCCCCTATTGGCAATGAGCAGTTCTTC
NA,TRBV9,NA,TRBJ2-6,CASSVDPGANVLTF,TGTGCCAGCAGCGTCGACCCTGGGGCCAACGTCCTGACTTTC
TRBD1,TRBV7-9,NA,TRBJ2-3,CASSLVTGGPDTQYF,TGTGCCAGCAGCTTAGTTACAGGGGGGCCAGATACGCAGTATTTT
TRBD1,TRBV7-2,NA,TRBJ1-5,CASSSRQGGNQPQHF,TGTGCCAGCAGCTCCAGACAGGGCGGCAATCAGCCCCAGCATTTT
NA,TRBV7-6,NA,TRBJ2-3,CASSLELSTDTQYF,TGTGCCAGCAGCTTGGAGCTTAGCACAGATACGCAGTATTTT
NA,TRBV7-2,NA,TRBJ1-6,CASRQTSPLHF,TGTGCCAGCAGGCAAACGTCACCCCTCCACTTT
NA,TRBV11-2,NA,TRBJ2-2,CASTGEAGELFF,TGTGCCAGCACCGGGGAGGCCGGGGAGCTGTTTTTT
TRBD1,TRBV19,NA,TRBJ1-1,CASSRQGGNTEAFF,TGTGCCAGTAGTCGACAGGGGGGGAACACTGAAGCTTTCTTT
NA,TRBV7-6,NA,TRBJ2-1,CASSLAFAYNEQFF,TGTGCCAGCAGCTTAGCGTTTGCCTACAATGAGCAGTTCTTC
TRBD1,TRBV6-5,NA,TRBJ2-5,CASSGRTGVKGTQYF,TGTGCCAGCAGTGGGCGGACAGGGGTCAAGGGGACCCAGTACTTC
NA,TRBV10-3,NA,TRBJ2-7,CAIRGITGPREQYF,TGTGCCATCAGGGGTATTACAGGTCCCCGCGAGCAGTACTTC
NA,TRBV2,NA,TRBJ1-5,CASSEVRGSSQPQHF,TGTGCCAGCAGTGAGGTAAGGGGCTCAAGTCAGCCCCAGCATTTT
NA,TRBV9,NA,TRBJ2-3,CASSVFSAPLGTDTQYF,TGTGCCAGCAGCGTATTTAGCGCCCCCTTGGGCACAGATACGCAGTATTTT